These 25 T cell receptor beta chains originate from one sample sequenced in a study of shared clonotypes between healthy human individuals (TCRdb year 2020). Library prep was done by the immunoSEQ multiplex PCR assay. TCRdb retrieved this table from immuneACCESS and kept in-frame rearrangements only. Not all clones are present; in checked studies, unresolved V genes account for under half, and no reason is known for the remainder. Across this sample there are more than 450,000 clones, with 70% to 80% seen only once. The ten largest clonotypes hold roughly 13% of the sample. Sequencing was carried out using PBMCs. These receptors were collected from a woman in her 40s in good health. Some clones in this sample may be carry-over from other donors' samples.

This chain connects TRBV5-4 to TRBJ2-3; 11 bases fit TRBD1. CDR1 and CDR2 from the germline V gene are SGHNT and YYREEE (reference sequence). V shed 5 bases and J 5 bases; nucleotides not matched to a gene: 4. The CDR3 has 14 residues. CDR3 amino acids: CASSPGQGGDTQYF. The CDR3 DNA reads TGTGCCAGCAGTCCGGGACAGGGGGGAGATACGCAGTATTTT. Variable domain in full (rest from reference TRBV5-4 and TRBJ2-3): ETGVTQSPTHLIKTRGQQVTLRCSSQSGHNTVSWYQQALGQGPQFIFQYYREEENGRGNFPPRFSGLQFPNYSSELNVNALELDDSALYLCASSPGQGGDTQYFGPGTRLTVL.

V usage is TRBV28 and J usage is TRBJ2-2, with 9 positions matching TRBD1. Unmatched junction bases numbered 7, after V lost 7 bases and J lost 4 bases. The CDR3 has 15 residues. Germline V CDR1 and CDR2: MDHEN, SYDVKM. CDR3 DNA: TGTGCCAGCAAAGTACAGGGGGCTGGCACCGGGGAGCTGTTTTTT. This sequence encodes CASKVQGAGTGELFF.

This clone was detected ten times or more. This chain connects TRBV5-5 to TRBJ2-5, with D perhaps TRBD1 (5 bases). There are 15 residues in the CDR3. The ends were cut back, 0 bases at V and 2 bases at J, with 11 bases in the middle. Looked up from germline, CDR1 is SGHKS and CDR2 is YYEKEE (reference sequence). The CDR3 region has the DNA TGTGCCAGCAGCTTGGGACAGCTGAATCAAGAGACCCAGTACTTC. Encoded protein: CASSLGQLNQETQYF.

V gene TRBV11-2 combines with J gene TRBJ2-2; TRBD2 matches 7 bases. This CDR3 region has 15 residues. Trimming took 7 bases from V and 7 from J; bases not matched to a gene: 12. Germline loops: CDR1 SGHAT, CDR2 FQNNGV. CDR3 sequence reads: CASIGWREPGGELFF. CDR3 nucleotide sequence: TGTGCCAGCATAGGTTGGCGGGAGCCTGGCGGGGAGCTGTTTTTT.

The CDR3 region has the DNA TGCGCCAGCAGCTTGGTGGTTGGGTCTGGCACAGATACGCAGTATTTT. Translation: CASSLVVGSGTDTQYF. This chain links TRBV5-1 with TRBJ2-3; D is unresolved. Between the trimmed V and J ends, which lost 0 bases and 1 base, there was a span of 12 bases. Germline assignment: CDR1 SGHRS and CDR2 YFSETQ. This CDR3 has 16 amino acids.

This clone occurred once. This chain links TRBV10-3 with TRBJ1-3; 7 bases align to TRBD1. V dropped 10 bases and J dropped 3; count of bases not matched to a gene: 9. Germline CDR1 ENHRY, CDR2 SYGVKD. The CDR3 consists of 14 residues. CDR3 DNA: TGTGCCACCGGTACAGGGGTTGGTGGAAACACCATATATTTT. Translated: CATGTGVGGNTIYF.

This clone was detected only a few times. The DNA for the CDR3 is TGTGCCAGCAGCTTAGTAGCGGGAGAGCCCAGTGCTGAGCAGTACTTC. Residues: CASSLVAGEPSAEQYF. The chain recombines TRBV7-2 with TRBJ2-7, with 9 nucleotides matching TRBD2. Germline loops: CDR1 SGHTA, CDR2 FQGNSA. CDR3 length equals 16 residues. The ends lost 1 base at V and 7 bases at J; junction bases unmatched: 11.

This clone turned up a few times. This sequence joins TRBV7-8 and TRBJ2-7; the D call may be TRBD1 or TRBD2 (6 bases each). Germline V gives CDR1 SGHVS, CDR2 FQNEAQ. The CDR3 has 15 amino acids. V was clipped by 1 base and J by 4 bases, with 14 bases between them. The CDR3 region is CASSLGRGHIYEQYF. DNA of the CDR3: TGTGCCAGCAGCTTAGGGCGGGGACATATTTACGAGCAGTACTTC.

This chain uses TRBV7-9 with TRBJ2-5; 7 bases fit TRBD2. CDR1 is SEHNR and CDR2 is FQNEAQ in the germline V gene (reference sequence). V was clipped by 5 bases and J by 2 bases; unmatched bases: 8. CDR3 length: 15 residues. This CDR3 reads CASSPGGFGQETQYF. CDR3 DNA sequence: TGTGCCAGCAGCCCCGGGGGGTTCGGTCAAGAGACCCAGTACTTC.

V gene TRBV4-2 combines with J gene TRBJ2-5; D is uncertain. The CDR3 runs to 15 residues. The germline V gene encodes CDR1 LGHNA and CDR2 YNFKEQ. V was pared by 0 bases and J by 0 bases, with 8 bases between. This CDR3 reads CASSQDFGHQETQYF. The CDR3, as DNA: TGTGCCAGCAGCCAAGATTTTGGGCACCAAGAGACCCAGTACTTC.

The chain combines TRBV7-2 with TRBJ1-1; TRBD1 might be the D (6 bases). Per germline, CDR1 SGHTA and CDR2 FQGNSA. CDR3 size: 14 residues. Trimming left V 0 bases short and J 5 bases short, with 10 bases between. In DNA, the CDR3 is TGTGCCAGCAGCTTAGCAGGGGGAGGAACTGAAGCTTTCTTT. Translating gives CASSLAGGGTEAFF.

The gene calls are TRBV2 and TRBJ2-1, with a tentative D call TRBD2 (7 bases). CDR1 is SNHLY and CDR2 is FYNNEI in the germline V gene. V was pared by 1 base and J by 6 bases, with 22 bases between. CDR3 length: 18 residues. The CDR3 region has the DNA TGTGCCAGCAGTGAAGTTGGGGGGGGCGGGAGCTTTGGCAATGAGCAGTTCTTC. Encoded protein: CASSEVGGGGSFGNEQFF.

The CDR3 region has the DNA TGTGCCAGCAGTACCATCGACAGGGACGAGCAGTACTTC. Its translation: CASSTIDRDEQYF. The genes are TRBV28 and TRBJ2-7; TRBD1 matches 7 bases. J was trimmed by 5 bases and V by 5 bases; bases with no gene match: 6. Per the germline V gene, CDR1 is MDHEN and CDR2 is SYDVKM. CDR3 length: 13 amino acids.

The V and J genes are TRBV7-2 and TRBJ1-1; D not certain. V was clipped by 5 bases and J by 1 base, with 5 bases between them. The CDR3 is 12 residues long. Germline lookup yields CDR1 SGHTA and CDR2 FQGNSA. CDR3 in DNA: TGTGCCAGCAGCCGTACGAACACTGAAGCTTTCTTT. Translated: CASSRTNTEAFF.

The chain links TRBV5-1 to TRBJ2-7; the D is unclear. The CDR3 is made up of 14 amino acids. Germline assignment: CDR1 SGHRS and CDR2 YFSETQ. The V end lost 2 bases, the J end lost 0 bases, and 9 bases lay between the germline ends. The CDR3 DNA is TGCGCCAGCAGCTTACTCAGGTACTCCTACGAGCAGTACTTC. Its protein is CASSLLRYSYEQYF.

The CDR3 spells CASSDNSYEQYF. The CDR3 region has the DNA TGTGCCAGCAGTGATAACTCCTACGAGCAGTACTTC. V gene TRBV2 combines with J gene TRBJ2-7; D uncertain. CDR1 SNHLY and CDR2 FYNNEI come from the germline V gene. The germline V and J ends were trimmed by 3 bases and 0 bases, with 3 bases remaining between them. The CDR3 contains 12 residues.

This rearrangement joins TRBV6-5 to TRBJ2-3; D is unresolved. Germline lookup yields CDR1 MNHEY and CDR2 SVGAGI. V shed 6 bases and J shed 2 bases, with 9 bases lying between them. This CDR3 is 13 amino acids long. CDR3 DNA: TGTGCCAGCAGAGGTCCGGCCACAGATACGCAGTATTTT. Translated: CASRGPATDTQYF.

Ten or more counts support this clone. This sequence joins TRBV6-1 and TRBJ2-7; tentatively, D is TRBD2 (6 bases). The CDR3 spans 13 residues. With 5 bases removed from V and 2 bases from J, the gap between germline ends came to 10 bases. Germline lookup yields CDR1 MNHNS and CDR2 SASEGT. The CDR3 reads CASSPSEAYEQYF. CDR3 coding DNA: TGTGCCAGCAGTCCTAGCGAGGCCTACGAGCAGTACTTC.

This rearrangement joins TRBV5-1 to TRBJ2-3; D not resolved. V lost 2 bases, J lost 0 bases, and 13 bases lay in between. Germline CDR1 reads SGHRS; CDR2 reads YFSETQ. The CDR3 consists of 16 residues. The CDR3 sequence: CASSFYLFSSTDTQYF. CDR3 coding DNA: TGCGCCAGCAGCTTTTATCTCTTCTCTAGCACAGATACGCAGTATTTT.

This rearrangement joins TRBV28 to TRBJ2-1; D may be TRBD1 or TRBD2 (5 bases each). The CDR3 covers 11 residues. V lost 6 bases and J lost 7, with 7 bases in between. In germline, CDR1 is MDHEN, CDR2 SYDVKM. CDR3 protein: CASSRENEQFF. CDR3 coding DNA: TGTGCCAGCAGCAGGGAGAATGAGCAGTTCTTC.

J is TRBJ2-2 and V is TRBV19; TRBD1 might be the D (6 bases). V gave up 1 base and J gave up 12 bases, with 24 bases separating them. Germline-derived CDR1 and CDR2 are LNHDA and SQIVND (reference sequence). The CDR3 is made up of 17 amino acids. CDR3 bases: TGTGCCAGTAGTATAGCATCTGGACAGCCCGGGTATTTAAAGCTGTTTTTT. This translates into CASSIASGQPGYLKLFF.

The chain couples TRBV19 to TRBJ2-3; 8 bases line up with TRBD2. Unmatched junction bases numbered 9, after V lost 3 bases and J lost 4 bases. This CDR3 comprises 16 residues. Germline V CDR1 and CDR2: LNHDA, SQIVND (reference sequence). CDR3 region: CASSIREGVPPDTQYF. The CDR3 region has the DNA TGTGCCAGTAGTATTCGGGAGGGAGTCCCACCAGATACGCAGTATTTT.

A single count supports this clone. This rearrangement joins TRBV2 to TRBJ2-3, with TRBD1 as a possible D gene (5 bases). CDR1 SNHLY and CDR2 FYNNEI come from the germline V gene. CDR3 size: 14 residues. Trimming cost V 5 bases and J 6 bases, with 15 bases left between them. The CDR3 coding sequence is TGTGCCAGCAGTTCCAGGGTAGGCTCGGATACGCAGTATTTT. Its translation: CASSSRVGSDTQYF.

The chain couples TRBV5-1 to TRBJ2-2; no clear D. CDR1 SGHRS and CDR2 YFSETQ come from the germline V gene. The CDR3 consists of 16 residues. V lost 5 bases and J 7 bases, leaving 21 bases between the germline ends. The CDR3 sequence: CASSGKVHTGIGELFF. For the CDR3, the DNA is TGCGCCAGCAGTGGAAAGGTACACACTGGGATCGGGGAGCTGTTTTTT.

The CDR3 reads CASSRETAGGHNEQFF. The CDR3 DNA sequence: TGTGCCAGCAGCCGAGAGACAGCGGGAGGCCACAATGAGCAGTTCTTC. V and J are TRBV7-6 and TRBJ2-1; the match to TRBD2 covers 9 bases. Trimming at V came to 5 bases and at J to 5 bases, leaving 10 bases not matched to a gene. There are 16 residues in the CDR3. Per the germline V gene, CDR1 is SGHVS and CDR2 is FNYEAQ.